The 19 T cell receptor beta chains given below trace back to one sample, sequenced in a study of OX40 agonist ivuxolimab in advanced cancers. The data were produced by immunoSEQ multiplex PCR, yet TCRdb's version contains in-frame clones alone and is incomplete. The table records approximately 70,000 clones, 83% of them present only once. The sequencing here drew on CD4+ or CD8+ T cells sorted from blood, taken in a trial of the OX40 agonist ivuxolimab. The receptors were sampled from an adult with an advanced solid tumor such as melanoma, head and neck, liver or kidney cancer.

The chain has TRBV7-6 and TRBJ2-5; D is unresolved. The V gene lost 2 bases and the J gene lost 5 bases, with 6 bases spanning the gap. Per germline, CDR1 SGHVS and CDR2 FNYEAQ. This CDR3 region has 12 residues. CDR3 sequence: CASSLSSETQYF. The CDR3 DNA reads TGTGCCAGCAGCTTATCATCGGAGACCCAGTACTTC.

The V call is TRBV6-1, the J call TRBJ1-1; D is unresolved. CDR3 length: 11 residues. Trimming removed 6 bases from V and 2 bases from J, with 4 bases in between. Germline CDR1 and CDR2: MNHNS and SASEGT. CDR3 loop: CASSHNTEAFF. Written as DNA, the CDR3 is TGTGCCAGCAGCCATAACACTGAAGCTTTCTTT.

This clone was observed once. The chain is built from TRBV6-5 and TRBJ2-2, with 9 bases identical to TRBD1. CDR3 size: 14 residues. Looked up from germline, CDR1 is MNHEY and CDR2 is SVGAGI. The J segment lost 6 bases and the V segment lost 8 bases, leaving 7 bases of the junction unmatched. CDR3 region: CASGWDRAAGELFF. CDR3 in DNA: TGTGCCAGCGGCTGGGACAGGGCCGCCGGGGAGCTGTTTTTT.

The chain joins TRBV5-4 to TRBJ2-7; D tentatively fits TRBD1 or TRBD2 (5 bases each). The V gene's germline CDR1 is SGHNT and CDR2 YYREEE (reference sequence). The CDR3 is 13 residues long. Deletions cut 9 bases from V and 1 base from J, with 14 bases between. The CDR3 nucleotides are TGTGCCATTGTAAGGGACGGTTCCTACGAGCAGTACTTC. Its translation: CAIVRDGSYEQYF. Complete variable domain (other parts from reference TRBV5-4 and TRBJ2-7): ETGVTQSPTHLIKTRGQQVTLRCSSQSGHNTVSWYQQALGQGPQFIFQYYREEENGRGNFPPRFSGLQFPNYSSELNVNALELDDSALYLCAIVRDGSYEQYFGPGTRLTVT.

The chain employs TRBV30 and TRBJ2-7; the match to TRBD2 covers 8 bases. V shed 3 bases, J shed 2 bases, and the junction held 9 bases outside the gene matches. CDR1 is GTSNPN, CDR2 SVGIG, per germline (reference sequence). The CDR3 is made up of 15 amino acids. The CDR3 bases are TGTGCCTGGAGCCCCGTCGGGAGGGGCGCCTACGAGCAGTACTTC. Translating gives CAWSPVGRGAYEQYF.

This rearrangement joins TRBV4-2 to TRBJ2-5; possibly TRBD1 or TRBD2 for D (7 bases each). This CDR3 is built from 18 residues. The V end lost 4 bases, the J end lost 5 bases, and 26 bases lay between the germline ends. Germline CDR1 and CDR2: LGHNA and YNFKEQ. CDR3 in amino acids: CASSLRRGGRVMWETQYF. The CDR3 DNA reads as TGTGCCAGCAGCCTACGCAGGGGGGGCAGGGTAATGTGGGAGACCCAGTACTTC.

This clone was observed once. This chain joins TRBV10-2 and TRBJ1-1; TRBD1 matches at 10 bases. The V and J ends lost 8 bases and 3 bases, in that order; junction bases with no gene match: 6. This CDR3 region has 14 residues. Germline values: CDR1 WSHSY, CDR2 SAAADI. The DNA of the CDR3 is TGCGCCAGCGACAGGGGGCTTAAGGACACTGAAGCTTTCTTT. Translation gives CASDRGLKDTEAFF.

J is TRBJ1-1 and V is TRBV7-9; 7 nucleotides match TRBD1. The trim removed 5 bases at V and 2 bases at J, leaving 5 bases unmatched. The CDR3 contains 14 residues. The germline V gene encodes CDR1 SEHNR and CDR2 FQNEAQ (reference sequence). The CDR3 DNA is TGTGCCAGCAGCGGACAGGTCAGCAACACTGAAGCTTTCTTT. Amino acid sequence: CASSGQVSNTEAFF. The variable domain in full, with the rest retrieved from reference TRBV7-9 and TRBJ1-1, is DTGVSQNPRHKITKRGQNVTFRCDPISEHNRLYWYRQTLGQGPEFLTYFQNEAQLEKSRLLSDRFSAERPKGSFSTLEIQRTEQGDSAMYLCASSGQVSNTEAFFGQGTRLTVV.

V gene TRBV21-1 combines with J gene TRBJ1-3. TRBV21-1 is shown as a pseudogene. The CDR3 is 15 residues long. CDR3 bases: TGTGCCAGCAGCAAACGGGAGGGGACTGGAAACACCATATATTTT. Its translation is CASSKREGTGNTIYF.

This chain joins TRBV7-9 and TRBJ2-1; a possible D gene is TRBD1 (6 bases). CDR1 SEHNR and CDR2 FQNEAQ come from the germline V gene (reference sequence). The CDR3 covers 13 residues. V dropped 5 bases and J dropped 8 bases, with 13 bases sitting between them. The CDR3 bases are TGTGCCAGCAGCCAACAGGGTTCGGATGAGCAGTTCTTC. It translates to CASSQQGSDEQFF. Full variable domain (outside the CDR3, taken from reference TRBV7-9 and TRBJ2-1): DTGVSQNPRHKITKRGQNVTFRCDPISEHNRLYWYRQTLGQGPEFLTYFQNEAQLEKSRLLSDRFSAERPKGSFSTLEIQRTEQGDSAMYLCASSQQGSDEQFFGPGTRLTVL.

The chain has TRBV5-8 and TRBJ2-7, with 7 bases aligning to TRBD1. Germline lookup yields CDR1 SGHTS and CDR2 YDEGEE. With 1 base clipped from V and 4 bases from J, the junction kept 8 bases outside the gene matches. There are 15 residues in the CDR3. CDR3 region: CASSLWDRVKYEQYF. CDR3 DNA sequence: TGTGCCAGCAGCTTGTGGGACAGAGTCAAGTACGAGCAGTACTTC.

By share, this clone ranks as medium-sized. The V call is TRBV11-2, the J call TRBJ2-7; D is possibly TRBD2 (5 bases). V lost 4 bases to trimming and J lost 3 bases, with 13 bases between them. The germline V gene has CDR1 SGHAT and CDR2 FQNNGV. The CDR3 has 14 amino acids. The chain's CDR3 is CASSSTAGGYEQYF. The CDR3 region has the DNA TGTGCCAGCAGCTCGACCGCTGGAGGCTACGAGCAGTACTTC.

The chain combines TRBV6-4 with TRBJ2-1, with D unresolved. Germline V gene data show CDR1 as MRHNA and CDR2 as SNTAGT. This CDR3 is built from 12 residues. The germline V and J ends were trimmed by 3 bases and 8 bases, with 8 bases remaining between them. The CDR3 region is CASSEYGDEQFF. CDR3 nucleotide sequence: TGTGCCAGCAGTGAGTACGGCGATGAGCAGTTCTTC.

The chain combines TRBV5-1 with TRBJ2-1; D not resolved. The germline V gene has CDR1 SGHRS and CDR2 YFSETQ. CDR3 length equals 16 residues. The V end was cut by 2 bases, the J end by 0 bases, with 12 bases between. CDR3 region: CASSFGGSNSYNEQFF. CDR3 sequence (DNA): TGCGCCAGCAGCTTCGGCGGTTCCAACTCCTACAATGAGCAGTTCTTC.

The chain carries TRBV14 and TRBJ1-1, with TRBD1 matching 7 bases. Trimming at V came to 5 bases and at J to 1 base, leaving 7 bases not matched to a gene. Germline V gene data show CDR1 as SGHDN and CDR2 as FVKESK. The CDR3 extends over 15 amino acids. The CDR3 loop is CASSIHRGSNTEAFF. DNA of the CDR3: TGTGCCAGCAGCATCCACAGGGGTTCGAACACTGAAGCTTTCTTT. The full variable domain, completed using reference TRBV14 and TRBJ1-1, is EAGVTQFPSHSVIEKGQTVTLRCDPISGHDNLYWYRRVMGKEIKFLLHFVKESKQDESGMPNNRFLAERTGGTYSTLKVQPAELEDSGVYFCASSIHRGSNTEAFFGQGTRLTVV.

The rearrangement links TRBV18 to TRBJ2-2; D remains ambiguous. Trimming stripped 8 bases from V and 0 bases from J, with 13 bases between. CDR1 KGHSH and CDR2 LQKENI come from the germline V gene. This CDR3 has 15 residues. The CDR3: CASAHPAANTGELFF. The CDR3 coding sequence is TGTGCCAGCGCCCACCCAGCAGCGAACACCGGGGAGCTGTTTTTT. Supplemented by reference TRBV18 and TRBJ2-2, the full variable domain reads NAGVMQNPRHLVRRRGQEARLRCSPMKGHSHVYWYRQLPEEGLKFMVYLQKENIIDESGMPKERFSAEFPKEGPSILRIQQVVRGDSAAYFCASAHPAANTGELFFGEGSRLTVL.

The genes are TRBV19 and TRBJ1-4; no firm D call. V lost 3 bases to trimming and J lost 5 bases, with 7 bases between them. CDR3 size: 13 residues. The V gene's germline CDR1 is LNHDA and CDR2 SQIVND (reference sequence). DNA of the CDR3: TGTGCCAGTAGTATCCGACGGAATGAAAAACTGTTTTTT. It encodes CASSIRRNEKLFF.

V is TRBV11-2 and J is TRBJ1-1; D not certain. V dropped 6 bases and J dropped 4 bases, with 15 bases sitting between them. Per the germline V gene, CDR1 is SGHAT and CDR2 is FQNNGV. This CDR3 spans 14 amino acids. CDR3 sequence (DNA): TGTGCCAGCAGTTTTGTGGAGGGCGGCACTGAAGCTTTCTTT. Its protein product is CASSFVEGGTEAFF. Drawing the rest from reference TRBV11-2 and TRBJ1-1, the complete variable domain is EAGVAQSPRYKIIEKRQSVAFWCNPISGHATLYWYQQILGQGPKLLIQFQNNGVVDDSQLPKDRFSAERLKGVDSTLKIQPAKLEDSAVYLCASSFVEGGTEAFFGQGTRLTVV.

J is TRBJ1-1 and V is TRBV20-1; maybe TRBD1 (6 bases). The CDR3 consists of 11 residues. Germline V gene data show CDR1 as DFQATT and CDR2 as SNEGSKA (reference sequence). Trimming cost V 2 bases and J 7 bases, with 8 bases left between them. The CDR3 region has the DNA TGCAGTGCTAGACGACAGGTTGAAGCTTTCTTT. Its protein product is CSARRQVEAFF.